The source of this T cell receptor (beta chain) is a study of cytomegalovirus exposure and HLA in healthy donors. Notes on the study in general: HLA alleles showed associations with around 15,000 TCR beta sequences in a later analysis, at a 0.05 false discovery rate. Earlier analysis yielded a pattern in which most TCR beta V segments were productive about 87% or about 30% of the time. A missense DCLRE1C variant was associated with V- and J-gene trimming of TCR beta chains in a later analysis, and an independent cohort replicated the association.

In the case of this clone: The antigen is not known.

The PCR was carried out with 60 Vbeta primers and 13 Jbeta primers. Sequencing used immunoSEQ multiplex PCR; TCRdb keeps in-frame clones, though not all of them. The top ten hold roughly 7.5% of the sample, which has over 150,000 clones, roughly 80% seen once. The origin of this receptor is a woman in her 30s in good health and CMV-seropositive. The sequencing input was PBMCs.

The CDR3: CAMRSGGTEAFF. The CDR3, as DNA: TGTGCCATGAGGAGCGGGGGTACTGAAGCTTTCTTT. This rearrangement joins TRBV10-3 to TRBJ1-1, with D perhaps matching TRBD1 (5 bases). With 9 bases removed from V and 5 bases from J, the gap between germline ends came to 13 bases. The CDR3 is 12 residues long. CDR1 is ENHRY and CDR2 is SYGVKD in the germline V gene.